The 6 T cell receptor beta chains below were found in one sample sequenced in a study of blood T cell repertoires in COVID-19. Clones were read by immunoSEQ multiplex PCR, and TCRdb kept only the in-frame ones, dropping some. The top ten clones hold around 4% of a sample with under 140,000 clones, approximately 82% of them seen once. The sequenced sample was peripheral blood. The receptor set was obtained from a woman older than 75 with acute or convalescent COVID-19.

V usage is TRBV5-1 and J usage is TRBJ2-1; 9 positions agree with TRBD2. The V segment lost 4 bases and the J segment 3 bases; nucleotides outside the gene matches: 8. The CDR3 spans 16 residues. Germline CDR1 SGHRS, CDR2 YFSETQ. The CDR3 bases are TGCGCCAGCAGCCCCTCAATAGCGGGGGACTACAATGAGCAGTTCTTC. Its translation: CASSPSIAGDYNEQFF. Using reference TRBV5-1 and TRBJ2-1 for the parts outside the CDR3, the full variable domain is KAGVTQTPRYLIKTRGQQVTLSCSPISGHRSVSWYQQTPGQGLQFLFEYFSETQRNKGNFPGRFSGRQFSNSRSEMNVSTLELGDSALYLCASSPSIAGDYNEQFFGPGTRLTVL.

V gene TRBV27 combines with J gene TRBJ1-1; TRBD1 aligns across 10 bases. Germline assignment: CDR1 MNHEY and CDR2 SMNVEV (reference sequence). Trimming at V came to 5 bases and at J to 3 bases, leaving 6 bases not matched to a gene. This CDR3 region has 15 residues. DNA of the CDR3: TGTGCCAGCAGTGGGGGACAGGGGAGGGACACTGAAGCTTTCTTT. It is translated as CASSGGQGRDTEAFF.

The chain joins TRBV2 to TRBJ1-1; D is possibly TRBD1 (6 bases). V was cut by 2 bases and J by 3 bases, with 13 bases left in between. Germline lookup yields CDR1 SNHLY and CDR2 FYNNEI. The CDR3 runs 15 residues. CDR3 nucleotide sequence: TGTGCCAGCAGTGAAAGGGGGGGATGGTACACTGAAGCTTTCTTT. Its protein is CASSERGGWYTEAFF.

V usage is TRBV5-1 and J usage is TRBJ2-1; D possibly corresponds to TRBD1 (6 bases). CDR3 length: 15 residues. Germline V gene data show CDR1 as SGHRS and CDR2 as YFSETQ. Trimming pared 0 bases from V and 0 bases from J, leaving 7 bases between. The CDR3 region has the DNA TGCGCCAGCAGCTTGGAGACAGGCTCCTACAATGAGCAGTTCTTC. Translated, it gives CASSLETGSYNEQFF. The whole variable domain, filled in from reference TRBV5-1 and TRBJ2-1, reads KAGVTQTPRYLIKTRGQQVTLSCSPISGHRSVSWYQQTPGQGLQFLFEYFSETQRNKGNFPGRFSGRQFSNSRSEMNVSTLELGDSALYLCASSLETGSYNEQFFGPGTRLTVL.

V gene TRBV7-2 combines with J gene TRBJ2-3, with a tentative D call TRBD1 (5 bases). Germline V lookup: CDR1 SGHTA, CDR2 FQGNSA. V dropped 3 bases and J dropped 2 bases, with 9 bases sitting between them. CDR3 length: 14 residues. In DNA form, the CDR3 reads TGTGCCAGCAGCTTTAGGGGCCCCACAGATACGCAGTATTTT. This translates into CASSFRGPTDTQYF. The variable domain in full, with the rest retrieved from reference TRBV7-2 and TRBJ2-3, is GAGVSQSPSNKVTEKGKDVELRCDPISGHTALYWYRQSLGQGLEFLIYFQGNSAPDKSGLPSDRFSAERTGGSVSTLTIQRTQQEDSAVYLCASSFRGPTDTQYFGPGTRLTVL.

The chain joins TRBV5-5 to TRBJ1-1, with D possibly being TRBD1 (5 bases). The CDR3 is 15 amino acids. Trimming left V 2 bases short and J 0 bases short, with 11 bases between. Germline V lookup: CDR1 SGHKS, CDR2 YYEKEE (reference sequence). CDR3 nucleotide sequence: TGTGCCAGCAGCTTTGGGGGGATCATGAACACTGAAGCTTTCTTT. It yields the protein CASSFGGIMNTEAFF.